This passage covers 6 T cell receptor beta chains from one sample sequenced in a study of glioma-infiltrating T cells after dendritic cell vaccination. The table came from immunoSEQ multiplex PCR; TCRdb's copy has only in-frame clones and leaves some out. This table holds 55,000 to 75,000 clones, around 85% found once. Time point described: after dendritic cell vaccination, including at tumor progression/relapse. Sequencing used blood, obtained after dendritic cell vaccination. The receptors shown here come from a human donor with glioblastoma.

The chain carries TRBV19 and TRBJ1-5, with a tentative D call TRBD1 (6 bases). The V gene's germline CDR1 is LNHDA and CDR2 SQIVND (reference sequence). This CDR3 is built from 15 residues. V lost 3 bases and J lost 0, with 9 bases in between. CDR3: CASSIRGPSNQPQHF. The CDR3 DNA reads TGTGCCAGTAGTATCAGGGGCCCTAGCAATCAGCCCCAGCATTTT.

This clone was counted between two and nine times. This chain joins TRBV6-5 and TRBJ2-1, with a weak D call TRBD2 (6 bases). Germline lookup yields CDR1 MNHEY and CDR2 SVGAGI. This CDR3 is built from 13 residues. V was shortened by 5 bases and J by 8 bases, with 13 bases between the two germline ends. The CDR3 region is CASSTHQRDEQFF. The CDR3 nucleotides are TGTGCCAGCAGTACTCATCAGCGGGATGAGCAGTTCTTC.

V usage is TRBV12-5 and J usage is TRBJ1-2; 10 bases align to TRBD1. This CDR3 region has 13 residues. Germline V gene sequence: CDR1 LGHNT, CDR2 FRNRAP. Losses at the gene ends were 6 bases for V and 2 bases for J; bases not matched to a gene: 0. As DNA, the CDR3 is TGTGCTAGTGGGACAGGGGGCAACTATGGCTACACCTTC. Its translation: CASGTGGNYGYTF.

This clone was seen just once. The rearrangement joins TRBV4-3 to TRBJ2-5; TRBD1 is a possible D gene (6 bases). From germline, CDR1 is LGHNA and CDR2 YSLEER. With 4 bases removed from V and 2 bases from J, the gap between germline ends came to 8 bases. The CDR3 spans 13 residues. The CDR3 sequence is CASSPGTQETQYF. The CDR3 nucleotides read TGCGCCAGCAGCCCTGGGACACAAGAGACCCAGTACTTC.

V is TRBV19 and J is TRBJ2-7; maybe TRBD1 (6 bases). The length of the CDR3 is 13 residues. Germline V gene data show CDR1 as LNHDA and CDR2 as SQIVND (reference sequence). Trimming stripped 5 bases from V and 6 bases from J, with 14 bases between. The CDR3 loop is CASSVTGKGEQYF. The CDR3 coding sequence is TGTGCCAGTAGTGTAACAGGGAAAGGCGAGCAGTACTTC.

This chain joins TRBV10-3 and TRBJ2-3; 8 bases map to TRBD2. Germline values: CDR1 ENHRY, CDR2 SYGVKD. Trimming removed 9 bases from V and 0 bases from J; junction bases left unmatched: 11. The CDR3 sequence is 16 residues long. This chain's CDR3 is CAMGGLAETSTDTQYF. Written as DNA, the CDR3 is TGTGCCATGGGCGGACTAGCAGAGACTAGCACAGATACGCAGTATTTT.